What follows is one TCR beta chain and its context. These data originate in a study of blood T cell repertoires in COVID-19. Study as a whole: From the United States, Italy and Spain came samples of acute and convalescent COVID-19.

Followed over time, Seattle patients had been enrolled while infection was active. The authors' processing: How many nucleated cells were present was estimated from reference gene primer amplification. Profiled with immunoSEQ multiplex PCR; TCRdb holds only in-frame clones, not every one. The D gene and trimming were derived from the DNA, and the V and J assignments and clone size from that table. The table includes more than 150,000 clones, around nine tenths detected once. The material sequenced was peripheral blood. This clonotype originated in a man between 60 and 75 years old with COVID-19, enrolled during active disease.

The CDR3 sequence is CASRHRNNPNNGAFF. The CDR3 DNA reads as TGTGCCAGTAGACACCGGAATAACCCAAACAACGGGGCTTTCTTT. The chain links TRBV19 to TRBJ1-1; D uncertain. The germline CDR1 and CDR2 sequences are LNHDA and SQIVND (reference sequence). V shed 6 bases and J shed 11 bases, with 25 bases lying between them. This CDR3 spans 15 amino acids.